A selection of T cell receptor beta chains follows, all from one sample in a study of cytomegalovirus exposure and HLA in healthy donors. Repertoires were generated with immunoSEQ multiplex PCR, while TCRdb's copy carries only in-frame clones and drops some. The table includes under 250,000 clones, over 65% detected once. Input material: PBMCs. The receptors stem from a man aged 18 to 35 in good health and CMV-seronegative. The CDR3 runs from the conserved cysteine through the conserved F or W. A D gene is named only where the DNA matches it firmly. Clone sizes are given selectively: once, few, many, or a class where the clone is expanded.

CASSAGTTREQFF	TGTGCCAGCAGCGCCGGGACTACGCGTGAGCAGTTCTTC	TRBJ2-1	TRBD2	TRBV9	NA
CASSPAGGMDRYNEQFF	TGTGCCAGCAGTCCCGCGGGAGGGATGGATAGGTACAATGAGCAGTTCTTC	TRBJ2-1	TRBD2	TRBV27	few
CASSPDRSYGYTF	TGTGCCAGTAGTCCGGACAGGTCCTATGGCTACACCTTC	TRBJ1-2	TRBD1	TRBV19	NA
CASSQEGSREGTQYF	TGTGCCAGCAGCCAAGAAGGTTCGCGGGAGGGTACGCAGTATTTT	TRBJ2-3	TRBD2	TRBV4-2	NA
CASSRTGMNEKLFF	TGTGCCAGCAGCCGGACAGGGATGAATGAAAAACTGTTTTTT	TRBJ1-4	TRBD1	TRBV7-6	NA
CASSPRLATYNEQFF	TGCGCCAGCAGCCCGCGACTAGCGACCTACAATGAGCAGTTCTTC	TRBJ2-1	TRBD2	TRBV5-1	NA
CASSIQALLNQPQHF	TGTGCCAGTAGTATACAAGCCCTTCTAAATCAGCCCCAGCATTTT	TRBJ1-5	NA	TRBV19	once
CASRLTGTGVSYEQYF	TGTGCCAGCAGACTGACCGGGACAGGGGTCTCCTACGAGCAGTACTTC	TRBJ2-7	TRBD1	TRBV5-6	NA
CATRVETEKLFF	TGTGCCACCCGGGTGGAAACCGAAAAACTGTTTTTT	TRBJ1-4	NA	TRBV2	NA
CASSLDATSDEQYF	TGCGCCAGCAGCCTAGACGCCACGTCGGACGAGCAGTACTTC	TRBJ2-7	NA	TRBV4-1	once
CASSSGQGARYEKLFF	TGCGCCAGCAGCTCCGGACAGGGGGCGCGGTATGAAAAACTGTTTTTT	TRBJ1-4	TRBD1	TRBV5-1	few
CASSEWTSNEQFF	TGTGCCAGCAGTGAGTGGACTAGCAATGAGCAGTTCTTC	TRBJ2-1	TRBD2	TRBV27	NA
CASCSTGGSGNTIYF	TGCGCCAGCTGTTCGACAGGGGGCAGTGGAAACACCATATATTTT	TRBJ1-3	TRBD1	TRBV10-2	NA
CASSLVPVTEAFF	TGTGCCAGCAGCTTAGTACCAGTCACTGAAGCTTTCTTT	TRBJ1-1	NA	TRBV11-2	NA
CASSRLAGGVDEQFF	TGTGCCAGCAGTAGACTAGCGGGAGGGGTCGATGAGCAGTTCTTC	TRBJ2-1	TRBD2	TRBV6-4	NA
CAWDDRAREQYF	TGTGCCTGGGATGACAGGGCGAGGGAGCAGTACTTC	TRBJ2-7	TRBD1	TRBV30	NA
CASSLGQRELPDTQYF	TGTGCCAGCAGCTTGGGCCAGCGGGAGCTTCCAGATACGCAGTATTTT	TRBJ2-3	TRBD2	TRBV11-3	NA
CASSLGLGGPFNEQFF	TGCGCCAGCAGCCTAGGACTGGGCGGGCCCTTTAATGAGCAGTTCTTC	TRBJ2-1	NA	TRBV5-1	NA
CASSISGGSYEQYF	TGTGCCAGCAGCATCTCCGGCGGTTCCTACGAGCAGTACTTC	TRBJ2-7	NA	TRBV6-1	NA
CASSSDRGHNEQFF	TGTGCCAGCAGCTCGGACAGGGGGCACAATGAGCAGTTCTTC	TRBJ2-1	TRBD1	TRBV5-4	once
CASSLRVQRVGGALTYEQYF	TGTGCCAGCAGTTTAAGGGTGCAAAGAGTTGGCGGGGCACTTACGTACGAGCAGTACTTC	TRBJ2-7	NA	TRBV28	NA
CASMELAFSTDTQYF	TGTGCCAGCATGGAGCTGGCGTTTAGCACAGATACGCAGTATTTT	TRBJ2-3	NA	TRBV2	NA
CASSESRGQAKNIQYF	TGTGCCAGCAGTGAATCGAGGGGACAGGCCAAAAACATTCAGTACTTC	TRBJ2-4	TRBD1	TRBV2	NA
CASSSTSGRARITDTQYF	TGTGCCAGCAGTTCCACTAGCGGGAGGGCCCGGATAACAGATACGCAGTATTTT	TRBJ2-3	TRBD2	TRBV27	once
CASSLGQGAQETQYF	TGTGCCAGCAGTTTAGGGCAGGGGGCCCAAGAGACCCAGTACTTC	TRBJ2-5	TRBD1	TRBV28	NA
CASSGSGTEAFF	TGTGCCAGCAGTGGGTCGGGCACTGAAGCTTTCTTT	TRBJ1-1	NA	TRBV2	NA
CASSLVSSGNTIYF	TGTGCCAGCAGTTTGGTTAGCTCTGGAAACACCATATATTTT	TRBJ1-3	NA	TRBV28	few
CASSLRTGGSPLHF	TGTGCCAGCAGCTTGAGGACAGGGGGTTCACCCCTCCACTTT	TRBJ1-6	TRBD1	TRBV5-6	NA
CASSEEGGAHTQYF	TGTGCCAGCAGTGAAGAAGGAGGCGCACATACGCAGTATTTT	TRBJ2-3	NA	TRBV2	few
CASSSRGGYGYTF	TGCGCCAGCAGCTCCAGGGGCGGCTATGGCTACACCTTC	TRBJ1-2	NA	TRBV5-1	few
CASSKGQGFCEKLFF	TGTGCCAGCAGCAAGGGACAGGGGTTTTGTGAAAAACTGTTTTTT	TRBJ1-4	NA	TRBV21-1	NA
CASSSMTGGSGYTF	TGCGCCAGCAGCTCAATGACAGGGGGTTCCGGCTACACCTTC	TRBJ1-2	TRBD1	TRBV5-1	NA
CSVVVPSTEAFF	TGCAGCGTTGTAGTTCCGAGCACTGAAGCTTTCTTT	TRBJ1-1	NA	TRBV29-1	NA
CSVEGGRNNNEQFF	TGCAGCGTTGAAGGCGGGAGAAACAACAATGAGCAGTTCTTC	TRBJ2-1	TRBD2	TRBV29-1	few
CASQLTGGTEAFF	TGTGCCTCCCAATTGACAGGGGGCACTGAAGCTTTCTTT	TRBJ1-1	TRBD1	TRBV27	NA
CATKGGATGELFF	TGTGCCACCAAAGGGGGGGCGACCGGGGAGCTGTTTTTT	TRBJ2-2	NA	TRBV9	once
CASSARQYNQPQHF	TGTGCCAGCAGCGCCAGACAGTACAATCAGCCCCAGCATTTT	TRBJ1-5	NA	TRBV5-6	NA
CASSLDSTTYEQYF	TGTGCCAGCAGTTTAGACAGCACGACCTACGAGCAGTACTTC	TRBJ2-7	NA	TRBV28	NA